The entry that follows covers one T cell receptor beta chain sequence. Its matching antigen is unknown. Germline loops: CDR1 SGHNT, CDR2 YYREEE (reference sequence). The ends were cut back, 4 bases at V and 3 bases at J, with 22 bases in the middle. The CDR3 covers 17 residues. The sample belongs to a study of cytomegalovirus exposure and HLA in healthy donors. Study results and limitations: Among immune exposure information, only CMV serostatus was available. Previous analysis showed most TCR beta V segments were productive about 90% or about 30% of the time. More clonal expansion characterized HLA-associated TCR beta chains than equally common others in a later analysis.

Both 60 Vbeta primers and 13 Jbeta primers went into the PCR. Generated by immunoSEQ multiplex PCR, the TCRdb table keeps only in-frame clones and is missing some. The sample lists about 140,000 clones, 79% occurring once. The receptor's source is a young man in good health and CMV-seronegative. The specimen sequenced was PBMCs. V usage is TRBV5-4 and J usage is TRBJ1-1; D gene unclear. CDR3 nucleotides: TGTGCCAGCAGCCCCACCGGGAGTCCCTTTGGGGACACTGAAGCTTTCTTT. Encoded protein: CASSPTGSPFGDTEAFF.